One and the same sample provided the 22 T cell receptor gamma chains below, sequenced in a study of human gamma delta and Vdelta1 T cells. TCRdb re-called the PCR reads using CATT. Altogether nearly 3,000 gamma-chain clones are present, 5.2% being singletons, with the ten largest covering about 12%. Sequences were obtained from naive CD27+ Vdelta1 gamma-delta T cells from blood. All receptors come from a human donor in good health.

This clone is judged large. The identical CDR3 is also encoded by other nucleotide sequences in the sample. The chain recombines TRGV9 with TRGJ1 or TRGJ2. This CDR3 has 14 amino acids. Germline-derived CDR1 and CDR2 are GITISATS and ISYDGTV (reference sequence). Trimming removed 3 bases from V and 7 bases from J; junction bases left unmatched: 12. CDR3 in DNA: TGTGCCTTGTGGGAGCTGCGGTTAGGATATAAGAAACTCTTT. Protein: CALWELRLGYKKLF.

Judged by abundance, this clone is medium-sized. The chain combines TRGV8 with TRGJP2. The CDR3 is made up of 13 amino acids. Germline-derived CDR1 and CDR2 are VENAVY and YDSYNSRV. The V segment lost 1 base and the J segment 10 bases; nucleotides outside the gene matches: 6. Here the CDR3 DNA reads TGTGCCACCTGGGATAGACAGGGTTGGATCAAGACGTTT. Translation: CATWDRQGWIKTF.

As for this clone: This DNA's translation differs at residue 4 from TCRdb's protein, which comes from a much larger clone; a read error is likely, and the protein shown is translated from the DNA. The V gene is TRGV3, the J gene TRGJ1 or TRGJ2. The CDR3 is made up of 11 amino acids. CDR1 VTNTFY and CDR2 YDVSTARD come from the germline V gene (reference sequence). This chain's CDR3 is CATGDRRAKLF. Written as DNA, the CDR3 is TGTGCCACCGGGGACAGGCGAGCGAAACTCTTT.

With regard to this clone: TCRdb attributes to this sequence the protein of a much larger clone, which differs from the DNA translation at residue 3; a read error is likely, and the protein displayed is translated from the DNA. This chain connects TRGV3 to TRGJ1 or TRGJ2. The CDR3 runs 11 residues. Germline CDR1 is VTNTFY and CDR2 is YDVSTARD (reference sequence). DNA for the CDR3: TGTGCCATCTGGGCCCGACATAAGAAACTCTTT. Encoded protein: CAIWARHKKLF.

Sample share makes this clone medium-sized. This sequence joins TRGV9 and TRGJ1 or TRGJ2. Germline V CDR1 and CDR2: GITISATS, ISYDGTV (reference sequence). The CDR3 sequence is 11 residues long. V gave up 0 bases and J gave up 11 bases; unmatched junction bases: 4. The CDR3 region has the DNA TGTGCCTTGTGGGAGGTGCGAGAGAAACTCTTT. Protein sequence: CALWEVREKLF.

V and J are TRGV3 and TRGJ1 or TRGJ2. Germline V lookup: CDR1 VTNTFY, CDR2 YDVSTARD (reference sequence). The trim removed 8 bases at V and 7 bases at J, leaving 14 bases unmatched. The CDR3 is made up of 13 amino acids. The CDR3 nucleotides read TGTGCCACCTTTGACAGGCCGAGGTATAAGAAACTCTTT. It yields the protein CATFDRPRYKKLF.

Only a few counts were recorded for this clone. TCRdb's protein, taken from a much larger clone, differs from this DNA's translation at residue 5, likely owing to a read error; the protein displayed comes from the DNA. The chain links TRGV5P to TRGJ1 or TRGJ2. TRGV5P is tagged as a pseudogene. The length of the CDR3 is 12 residues. The CDR3 DNA follows: TGTGCCACCTGGGGCAGGCGTTATAAGAAACTCTTT. Encoded protein: CATWGRRYKKLF.

This clone has only a few counts. The protein recorded in TCRdb matches a much larger clone and deviates from this DNA's translation at residue 3, suggesting a read error; the protein here is obtained by translating the DNA. The chain links TRGV5 to TRGJ1 or TRGJ2. Germline V gene sequence: CDR1 VINAFY, CDR2 YDVSNSKD. This CDR3 spans 11 amino acids. CDR3 bases: TGTGCCATCTGGGACCGGTATAAGAAACTCTTT. Its translation is CAIWDRYKKLF.

V usage is TRGV3 and J usage is TRGJ1 or TRGJ2. Germline assignment: CDR1 VTNTFY and CDR2 YDVSTARD (reference sequence). CDR3 length equals 14 residues. J was trimmed by 11 bases and V by 0 bases; bases with no gene match: 13. CDR3 DNA sequence: TGTGCCACCTGGGACAGGCGTTGGAGGTTGGAGAAACTCTTT. It is translated as CATWDRRWRLEKLF.

As for this clone: A much larger clone differs from this one at a single base, so this may be a read error. V and J are TRGV5 and TRGJ1 or TRGJ2. Trimming took 0 bases from V and 6 from J; bases not matched to a gene: 11. CDR1 VINAFY and CDR2 YDVSNSKD come from the germline V gene. This CDR3 spans 15 amino acids. CDR3 sequence reads: CATWDRSRISYKKLF. As DNA, the CDR3 is TGTGCCACCTGGGACAGGTCGAGGATCAGTTATAAGAAACTCTTT.

This clone rates as medium-sized. The chain uses TRGV3 and TRGJ1 or TRGJ2. Germline V gives CDR1 VTNTFY, CDR2 YDVSTARD (reference sequence). With V trimmed by 5 bases and J by 7 bases, 11 bases remained unmatched. This CDR3 spans 13 amino acids. The CDR3 region is CATWGVLRYKKLF. The CDR3 DNA follows: TGTGCCACCTGGGGTGTCCTGAGATATAAGAAACTCTTT.

Note on this clone: This DNA translates differently at residues 3 and 5 from the TCRdb protein, which is that of a much larger clone; a read error is likely, and the protein shown is the DNA's own translation. The J gene is TRGJ1 or TRGJ2, the V gene TRGV2. The CDR3 runs 11 residues. CDR1 is EGSNGY, CDR2 YDSYNSKV, per germline. CDR3 residues: CASWEGYKKLF. CDR3 in DNA: TGTGCCTCCTGGGAGGGTTATAAGAAACTCTTT.

This clone is classed as medium-sized. The chain couples TRGV2 to TRGJ1 or TRGJ2. The V gene's germline CDR1 is EGSNGY and CDR2 YDSYNSKV. With 6 bases clipped from V and 8 bases from J, the junction kept 7 bases outside the gene matches. This CDR3 comprises 11 residues. The CDR3: CATWKGNKKLF. The CDR3 nucleotides are TGTGCCACCTGGAAAGGTAATAAGAAACTCTTT.

A word on this clone: The protein recorded in TCRdb matches a much larger clone and deviates from this DNA's translation at residues 4 and 6, suggesting a read error; the protein here is obtained by translating the DNA. The chain links TRGV9 to TRGJ1 or TRGJ2. The germline CDR1 and CDR2 sequences are GITISATS and ISYDGTV (reference sequence). V was pared by 8 bases and J by 4 bases, with 8 bases of the junction left unmatched. The CDR3 is made up of 12 amino acids. The CDR3 spells CALLAKYYKKLF. CDR3 sequence (DNA): TGTGCCTTGTTGGCTAAGTATTATAAGAAACTCTTT.

In its sample, this clone is medium-sized. Possible read error: a much larger clone is one base away. The chain links TRGV5 to TRGJ1 or TRGJ2. J was trimmed by 4 bases and V by 2 bases; bases with no gene match: 5. The CDR3 runs to 13 residues. Germline values: CDR1 VINAFY, CDR2 YDVSNSKD. The CDR3 nucleotides read TGTGCCACCTGGGACACGCGGTATTATAAGAAACTCTTT. It encodes CATWDTRYYKKLF.

This clone was detected only a few times. A far larger clone is off by one base, so a read error is likely. This CDR3 is also generated by other DNA sequences in the sample. V gene TRGV9 combines with J gene TRGJ1 or TRGJ2. V dropped 3 bases and J dropped 6; count of bases not matched to a gene: 8. This CDR3 has 13 amino acids. The germline gives CDR1 GITISATS, CDR2 ISYDGTV (reference sequence). The DNA for the CDR3 is TGTGCCTTGTGGGAGAGAGGTGGTTATAAGAAACTCTTT. It translates to CALWERGGYKKLF.

This clone rates as medium-sized. This same CDR3 is encoded by further DNA sequences in the sample. This chain links TRGV5 with TRGJ1 or TRGJ2. There are 13 residues in the CDR3. J gave up 7 bases and V 0 bases, and 6 bases lay outside the gene matches. Per the germline V gene, CDR1 is VINAFY and CDR2 is YDVSNSKD. As DNA, the CDR3 is TGTGCCACCTGGGACAGGCGAGGATATAAGAAACTCTTT. Encoded protein: CATWDRRGYKKLF.

Remarks on this clone: A single base is all that separates this from a far larger clone, so a read error is likely. The same CDR3 arises from other DNA sequences in this sample as well. This chain connects TRGV9 to TRGJ1 or TRGJ2. The V gene's germline CDR1 is GITISATS and CDR2 ISYDGTV (reference sequence). The CDR3 spans 13 residues. The CDR3 sequence: CALWEVRSYKKLF. For the CDR3, the DNA is TGTGCCTTGTGGGAGGTGCGTAGTTATAAAAAACTCTTT.

This clone was counted only a few times. TCRdb's entry gives the protein of a much larger clone, which mismatches this DNA's translation at residues 7 and 10, likely from a read error; the protein reported here is translated from the DNA. The J gene is TRGJ1 or TRGJ2, the V gene TRGV9. Germline V gene sequence: CDR1 GITISATS, CDR2 ISYDGTV (reference sequence). This CDR3 is 12 amino acids long. CDR3 region: CALWENDYKNLF. Written as DNA, the CDR3 is TGTGCCTTGTGGGAGAATGATTATAAGAACCTCTTT.

In its sample, this clone was seen a few times. A far larger clone is one base from this, pointing to a likely read error. The rearrangement uses TRGV9 and TRGJ1 or TRGJ2. Trimming cost V 0 bases and J 6 bases; bases outside gene matches: 5. The CDR3 sequence is 13 residues long. Germline assignment: CDR1 GITISATS and CDR2 ISYDGTV (reference sequence). CDR3 residues: CALWEVGSYKKLF. The DNA of the CDR3 is TGTGCCTTGTGGGAGGTGGGTAGTTATAAGAAACTCTTT.

This clone is termed medium-sized. The sample carries other DNA sequences with the same CDR3. This chain connects TRGV2 to TRGJ1 or TRGJ2. Germline V gene data show CDR1 as EGSNGY and CDR2 as YDSYNSKV. The CDR3 loop spans 13 amino acids. The J segment lost 7 bases and the V segment lost 0 bases, leaving 6 bases of the junction unmatched. CDR3 region: CATWDGRGYKKLF. CDR3 nucleotide sequence: TGTGCCACCTGGGACGGGCGGGGGTATAAGAAACTCTTT.

J gene TRGJ1 or TRGJ2 was identified, but the V gene was not called. The CDR3 loop spans 16 amino acids. The CDR3 DNA sequence: TGTGCCACCTGGGACGGGCGAAGTTCTGTTTATTATAAGAAACTCTTT. As protein: CATWDGRSSVYYKKLF.